The 19 T cell receptor beta chains below all came from one sample that was sequenced in a study of response to subunit inactivated influenza vaccine. TCRdb fed the RT-PCR reads into MiXCR, producing one record per CDR3 protein. The sample holds about 540,000 distinct CDR3 sequences, approximately 14% seen once. The sequences come from PBMCs from blood, collected 11 to 12 days after vaccination. The origin of the receptors is a man aged 50 to 60 who received an inactivated influenza vaccine.

In this sample, this clonotype turned up a few times. V is TRBV5-1 and J is TRBJ1-1; the match to TRBD1 covers 7 bases. The CDR3 has 14 amino acids. V lost 4 bases to trimming and J lost 2 bases; unmatched junction nucleotides: 5. From germline, CDR1 is SGHRS and CDR2 YFSETQ. DNA of the CDR3: TGCGCCAGCAGCCGACAGGGACCTAACACTGAAGCTTTCTTT. This encodes CASSRQGPNTEAFF.

This clonotype was seen a handful of times. The V call is TRBV3-1, the J call TRBJ2-7; TRBD2 agrees at 7 bases. CDR3 length equals 16 residues. J was trimmed by 1 base and V by 0 bases; bases with no gene match: 6. The germline V gene encodes CDR1 LGHDT and CDR2 YNNKEL (reference sequence). The CDR3 is CASSQDSGDYSYEQYF. Written as DNA, the CDR3 is TGTGCCAGCAGCCAAGATTCCGGGGACTATTCCTACGAGCAGTACTTC.

This clonotype has just a few counts. V and J are TRBV3-1 and TRBJ1-3, with D unclear. V was clipped by 1 base and J by 0 bases, with 7 bases between them. The CDR3 extends over 15 amino acids. Germline V CDR1 and CDR2: LGHDT, YNNKEL (reference sequence). The chain's CDR3 is CASSQGANSGNTIYF. The CDR3 DNA is TGTGCCAGCAGCCAAGGGGCAAACTCTGGAAACACCATATATTTT.

This clonotype was seen a handful of times. The CDR3 DNA is TGCGCCAGCAGCTTGGTTGGGGCTAGCGGGGGGCAAGATACGCAGTATTTT. Its translation is CASSLVGASGGQDTQYF. The rearrangement uses TRBV5-1 and TRBJ2-3; 11 positions agree with TRBD2. Germline assignment: CDR1 SGHRS and CDR2 YFSETQ. J was trimmed by 5 bases and V by 0 bases; bases with no gene match: 8. CDR3 length: 17 amino acids.

The chain combines TRBV4-1 with TRBJ2-1, with a weak D call TRBD1 (6 bases). The germline V and J ends were trimmed by 3 bases and 9 bases, with 21 bases remaining between them. Germline lookup yields CDR1 MGHRA and CDR2 YSYEKL. This CDR3 spans 16 amino acids. The CDR3 DNA reads TGCGCCAGCAGCCAGTTTGGACAGACAGTCCAGGGTGAGCAGTTCTTC. Its translation is CASSQFGQTVQGEQFF.

In its sample, this clonotype was seen a few times. This chain connects TRBV6-1 to TRBJ1-1, with 7 bases that match TRBD1. CDR3 length equals 17 residues. The V gene's germline CDR1 is MNHNS and CDR2 SASEGT. Germline trimming cut 6 bases from V and 4 bases from J; bases unmatched to any gene: 17. CDR3 sequence: CASSPPEIRQGGTEAFF. The CDR3, as DNA: TGTGCCAGCAGCCCGCCCGAGATCCGGCAGGGGGGCACTGAAGCTTTCTTT.

The chain recombines TRBV6-1 with TRBJ2-7, with 8 bases identical to TRBD2. V lost 5 bases and J lost 0; bases outside the gene matches: 6. CDR1 and CDR2 from the germline V gene are MNHNS and SASEGT. This CDR3 has 15 amino acids. The CDR3 protein is CASSKLAGPSYEQYF. In nucleotides, the CDR3 is TGTGCCAGCAGTAAATTAGCGGGGCCCTCCTACGAGCAGTACTTC.

The chain couples TRBV7-2 to TRBJ2-7; 9 nucleotides agree with TRBD1. This CDR3 comprises 16 residues. Germline V gene sequence: CDR1 SGHTA, CDR2 FQGNSA. The V and J ends lost 5 bases and 1 base, in that order; junction bases with no gene match: 9. In DNA form, the CDR3 reads TGTGCCAGCAGCAAAATTGGGACAGGGAGTTCCTACGAGCAGTACTTC. Encoded protein: CASSKIGTGSSYEQYF.

This clonotype was observed a single time. The CDR3 DNA reads TGTGCCAGCAGTTTATTAGGGGGCGAAGAGACCCAGTACTTC. Amino acid sequence: CASSLLGGEETQYF. The rearrangement links TRBV27 to TRBJ2-5, with 7 bases that match TRBD1. CDR1 and CDR2 from the germline V gene are MNHEY and SMNVEV (reference sequence). V dropped 1 base and J dropped 3; count of bases not matched to a gene: 2. The CDR3 runs to 14 residues.

This chain links TRBV19 with TRBJ2-2; D is unresolved. Germline values: CDR1 LNHDA, CDR2 SQIVND (reference sequence). The CDR3 is 16 amino acids. Trimming stripped 5 bases from V and 1 base from J, with 14 bases between. DNA of the CDR3: TGTGCCAGTAGTGGTCGAAGGGTCGGGAACACCGGGGAGCTGTTTTTT. This sequence encodes CASSGRRVGNTGELFF.

The sample holds a few counts of this clonotype. CDR3 DNA: TGTGCCACCAGCAGCGGGGACAGGGGGGATAAAGAGACCCAGTACTTC. This translates into CATSSGDRGDKETQYF. The J gene is TRBJ2-5, the V gene TRBV15, with TRBD1 matching 11 bases. CDR3 length equals 16 residues. After removal of 3 bases from V and 3 bases from J, the junction contained 6 bases not matched to a gene. Germline V gives CDR1 LNHNV, CDR2 YYDKDF (reference sequence). Looking up the rest from reference TRBV15 and TRBJ2-5 gives the full variable domain: DAMVIQNPRYQVTQFGKPVTLSCSQTLNHNVMYWYQQKSSQAPKLLFHYYDKDFNNEADTPDNFQSRRPNTSFCFLDIRSPGLGDTAMYLCATSSGDRGDKETQYFGPGTRLLVL.

The chain is built from TRBV29-1 and TRBJ1-1, with D possibly matching TRBD1 (6 bases). The V end lost 5 bases, the J end lost 2 bases, and 12 bases lay between the germline ends. From germline, CDR1 is SQVTM and CDR2 ANQGSEA. The CDR3 has 13 amino acids. The CDR3 sequence: CSVHGQLNTEAFF. Written as DNA, the CDR3 is TGCAGCGTTCATGGACAGCTTAACACTGAAGCTTTCTTT.

This clonotype was recorded many times. The J gene is TRBJ1-6, the V gene TRBV4-2; D not resolved. Germline CDR1 and CDR2: LGHNA and YNFKEQ. V was pared by 0 bases and J by 6 bases, with 9 bases between. The CDR3 extends over 15 amino acids. CDR3 loop: CASSQEAGRNSPLHF. In DNA, the CDR3 is TGTGCCAGCAGCCAAGAGGCTGGACGTAATTCACCCCTCCACTTT.

This chain joins TRBV7-2 and TRBJ2-7; unclear D gene. Trimming took 1 base from V and 0 from J, leaving 10 bases between them. CDR1 and CDR2 (germline): SGHTA, FQGNSA. The CDR3 is 15 amino acids. This CDR3 reads CASSLESTSSYEQYF. The CDR3 DNA reads TGTGCCAGCAGCTTAGAATCGACCAGCTCCTACGAGCAGTACTTC.

The CDR3, as DNA: TGTGCCAGCAGCACGGGACTACTTTCTAGCACAGATACGCAGTATTTT. This gives the protein CASSTGLLSSTDTQYF. The chain uses TRBV25-1 and TRBJ2-3; 7 bases map to TRBD2. V was clipped by 6 bases and J by 0 bases; unmatched bases: 9. CDR3 size: 16 residues. Germline V CDR1 and CDR2: MGHDK, SYGVNS.

The table lists this clonotype with a few counts. The chain combines TRBV29-1 with TRBJ2-2, with 8 bases matching TRBD1. V lost 4 bases to trimming and J lost 6 bases; unmatched junction nucleotides: 7. Germline CDR1 reads SQVTM; CDR2 reads ANQGSEA. The length of the CDR3 is 14 residues. The DNA of the CDR3 is TGCAGCGTTGGATCCGGGACAGGTCCCGGGGAGCTGTTTTTT. This codes for CSVGSGTGPGELFF.

There are a few counts of this clonotype. The chain employs TRBV15 and TRBJ2-2; D remains ambiguous. The V gene lost 3 bases and the J gene lost 5 bases, with 7 bases spanning the gap. The CDR3 sequence is 13 residues long. The germline CDR1 and CDR2 sequences are LNHNV and YYDKDF (reference sequence). The chain's CDR3 is CATSRESTGELFF. In DNA, the CDR3 is TGTGCCACCAGCAGGGAGAGTACCGGGGAGCTGTTTTTT. Full variable domain (outside the CDR3, taken from reference TRBV15 and TRBJ2-2): DAMVIQNPRYQVTQFGKPVTLSCSQTLNHNVMYWYQQKSSQAPKLLFHYYDKDFNNEADTPDNFQSRRPNTSFCFLDIRSPGLGDTAMYLCATSRESTGELFFGEGSRLTVL.

This clonotype came up many times. The chain has TRBV29-1 and TRBJ1-1; D may be TRBD1 (6 bases). V was cut by 8 bases and J by 0 bases, with 10 bases left in between. Germline V gene lookup returns CDR1 SQVTM and CDR2 ANQGSEA. The CDR3 loop spans 12 amino acids. In DNA form, the CDR3 reads TGCAGCTCGGGACACTTGAACACTGAAGCTTTCTTT. Its translation: CSSGHLNTEAFF.

The chain uses TRBV7-2 and TRBJ2-3; tentatively, D is TRBD2 (5 bases). V dropped 0 bases and J dropped 0 bases, with 16 bases sitting between them. Germline assignment: CDR1 SGHTA and CDR2 FQGNSA. This CDR3 comprises 18 residues. This CDR3 reads CASSLAYTLATSTDTQYF. The DNA of the CDR3 is TGTGCCAGCAGCTTAGCGTATACGTTAGCGACTAGCACAGATACGCAGTATTTT.